This is a list of T cell receptor beta chains from one sample in a study of T cell repertoires in cytomegalovirus infection. TCRdb passed the reads through MiXCR, listing each CDR3 protein once. The sample holds 110,000 to 150,000 distinct CDR3 sequences, about 31% seen once. Antigen specificity for these receptors is unknown. The input for sequencing was CD8+ T cells from cultured PBMCs, taken from culture after CMV antigen stimulation. The source of these receptors is a human donor in good health (CMV status not recorded). Some clones in this sample may be carry-over from other donors' samples. Each CDR3 is given with its conserved first and last residue. The D gene is left open where the match is weak. Clone size is given for some rows only: seen once, a few or many times, or a class if the clone is expanded.

cdr3_aa cdr3_nt v_call d_call clone_size j_call cdr3_length
CASTGLAGGQGEQFF TGTGCCAGCACGGGACTAGCGGGGGGGCAGGGTGAGCAGTTCTTC TRBV12-3/TRBV12-4 TRBD2 once TRBJ2-1 15
CSVEDLAGPDYEQYF TGCAGCGTTGAAGATCTGGCAGGGCCGGACTACGAGCAGTACTTC TRBV29-1 . . TRBJ2-7 15
CASSLGMGNTEAFF TGTGCCAGCAGTTTGGGGATGGGGAACACTGAAGCTTTCTTT TRBV27 . . TRBJ1-1 14
CASSKTSGGDNEQFF TGTGCCAGCAGCAAGACTAGCGGGGGAGACAATGAGCAGTTCTTC TRBV7-2 TRBD2 many TRBJ2-1 15
CASSPQVQGWFYNEQFF TGTGCCAGCAGCCCCCAAGTACAGGGGTGGTTCTACAATGAGCAGTTCTTC TRBV9 TRBD1 . TRBJ2-1 17
CASSYSVTGMWEKLFF TGTGCCAGCAGTTACTCGGTTACAGGGATGTGGGAAAAACTGTTTTTT TRBV6-2/TRBV6-3 . few TRBJ1-4 16
CASSHLNTGELFF TGCGCCAGCAGTCACCTTAACACCGGGGAGCTGTTTTTT TRBV23-1 . . TRBJ2-2 13
CASSDGGPQLYGYTF TGTGCCAGCAGTGATGGGGGCCCCCAACTCTATGGCTACACCTTC TRBV2 . . TRBJ1-2 15
CASSWTGFGETQYF TGTGCCAGCAGTTGGACAGGGTTTGGGGAGACCCAGTACTTC TRBV28 TRBD1 . TRBJ2-5 14
CASTSGYEQYF TGTGCCAGCACTAGCGGCTACGAGCAGTACTTC TRBV27 TRBD2 . TRBJ2-7 11
CASSPQPLVRVNTGELFF TGCGCCAGCAGCCCCCAGCCCCTGGTCAGGGTGAACACCGGGGAGCTGTTTTTT TRBV4-1 . . TRBJ2-2 18
CASRKDLSSYEQYF TGTGCCAGTAGGAAGGACTTAAGCTCCTACGAGCAGTACTTC TRBV19 . many TRBJ2-7 14
CASSAANSYEQYF TGTGCCAGCAGCGCCGCCAATTCCTACGAGCAGTACTTC TRBV7-6 . . TRBJ2-7 13
CASSRLLGNTIYF TGTGCCAGCAGCAGACTGTTGGGAAACACCATATATTTT TRBV6-1 . few TRBJ1-3 13
CASSFGTYEQYF TGTGCCAGCAGCTTTGGCACCTACGAGCAGTACTTC TRBV7-2 . . TRBJ2-7 12
CASSSLEQETQYF TGTGCCAGCAGCTCATTAGAACAAGAGACCCAGTACTTC TRBV5-4 . . TRBJ2-5 13
CASSLDFPPGELFF TGTGCCAGCAGCTTAGATTTCCCCCCCGGGGAGCTGTTTTTT TRBV7-2 . many TRBJ2-2 14
CASSQGTSTGTANTEAFF TGTGCCAGCAGCCAGGGGACCTCGACAGGGACCGCGAACACTGAAGCTTTCTTT TRBV4-2 TRBD1 few TRBJ1-1 18
CATSRDGGGTYNEQFF TGTGCCACCAGCAGAGATGGTGGGGGAACCTACAATGAGCAGTTCTTC TRBV15 . . TRBJ2-1 16
CASSSSAGGSTGELFF TGTGCCAGCAGCTCCTCCGCCGGGGGTTCAACCGGGGAGCTGTTTTTT TRBV7-2 . many TRBJ2-2 16
CASRGLAETQYF TGTGCCAGTCGGGGCTTGGCAGAGACCCAGTACTTC TRBV7-9 . . TRBJ2-5 12
CASSLAVHSYEQYF TGTGCCAGCAGCTTAGCGGTCCACTCCTACGAGCAGTACTTC TRBV7-9 . . TRBJ2-7 14
CSVKGDHTEAFF TGCAGCGTAAAGGGTGACCACACTGAAGCTTTCTTT TRBV29-1 . . TRBJ1-1 12
CATGTSGEGEQFF TGTGCCACCGGGACTAGCGGGGAGGGTGAGCAGTTCTTC TRBV24-1 TRBD2 once TRBJ2-1 13
CASSPRQGYYNEQFF TGTGCCAGCAGCCCCAGACAGGGCTATTACAATGAGCAGTTCTTC TRBV11-1 TRBD1 . TRBJ2-1 15
CASSLATKTQYF TGTGCCAGCAGTTTAGCGACGAAGACCCAGTACTTC TRBV12-3/TRBV12-4 . . TRBJ2-5 12
CASSFGLISDYEQFF TGTGCCAGCAGTTTTGGACTAATTAGTGACTATGAGCAGTTCTTC TRBV2 . few TRBJ2-1 15
CASSPPGTVEYNEQFF TGTGCCAGCAGCCCACCCGGGACGGTGGAATACAATGAGCAGTTCTTC TRBV7-2 . few TRBJ2-1 16
CASSFRDRATDTQYF TGTGCCAGCAGCTTTCGGGACAGGGCCACAGATACGCAGTATTTT TRBV7-7 TRBD1 . TRBJ2-3 15
CASSVSGLVEQYF TGTGCCAGCAGCGTATCGGGACTGGTTGAGCAGTATTTT TRBV9 . . TRBJ2-3 13
CASSYSSGNQETQYF TGTGCCAGCAGTTACTCGTCAGGGAACCAAGAGACCCAGTACTTC TRBV6-5 . few TRBJ2-5 15
CASSELGQENTEAFF TGTGCCAGCAGTGAACTGGGACAGGAGAACACTGAAGCTTTCTTT TRBV2 TRBD1 . TRBJ1-1 15
CASSPLVGGTEAFF TGTGCCAGCAGCCCGCTTGTCGGAGGCACTGAAGCTTTCTTT TRBV5-4 . . TRBJ1-1 14
CASSEGQGNWGYTF TGTGCCAGCAGCGAAGGACAGGGGAACTGGGGCTACACCTTC TRBV13 TRBD1 . TRBJ1-2 14
CASGMGVSYEQYF TGTGCCAGCGGAATGGGGGTGTCCTACGAGCAGTACTTC TRBV6-2/TRBV6-3 . few TRBJ2-7 13
CSARTLRDLNNEQFF TGCAGTGCTAGAACCCTGCGGGACCTAAACAATGAGCAGTTCTTC TRBV20-1 . many TRBJ2-1 15
CASGSLGQETQYF TGTGCCAGCGGTTCTCTGGGACAAGAGACCCAGTACTTC TRBV7-2 . many TRBJ2-5 13
CSANRIAGATSTDTQYF TGCAGTGCCAACAGAATAGCGGGGGCCACTAGCACAGATACGCAGTATTTT TRBV20-1 TRBD2 . TRBJ2-3 17
CSVEDPETSGASTDTQYF TGCAGCGTTGAAGATCCCGAGACTAGCGGCGCTAGCACAGATACGCAGTATTTT TRBV29-1 TRBD2 . TRBJ2-3 18
CASINQAGLAVYNEQFF TGTGCCAGCATTAACCAAGCGGGACTAGCGGTATACAATGAGCAGTTCTTC TRBV12-3/TRBV12-4 TRBD2 . TRBJ2-1 17
CASSSRASYNEQFF TGTGCCAGCAGCTCCCGGGCCAGCTACAATGAGCAGTTCTTC TRBV7-6 . . TRBJ2-1 14
CASSPLQGGEKLFF TGTGCCAGCAGCCCCCTACAGGGTGGGGAAAAACTGTTTTTT TRBV12-3/TRBV12-4 . few TRBJ1-4 14
CASSLDYLTDTQYF TGTGCCAGCAGTTTAGATTATTTGACAGATACGCAGTATTTT TRBV12-3/TRBV12-4 . many TRBJ2-3 14
CASSVTGTMVDTQYF TGTGCCAGCAGCGTTACCGGGACTATGGTTGATACGCAGTATTTT TRBV7-2 TRBD2 . TRBJ2-3 15
CASSWTGGVEQYF TGTGCCAGCAGTTGGACAGGGGGCGTCGAGCAGTACTTC TRBV28 TRBD1 . TRBJ2-7 13
CASSPPGGTVNQETQYF TGTGCCAGCAGCCCCCCGGGAGGGACCGTGAACCAAGAGACCCAGTACTTC TRBV7-4 TRBD2 . TRBJ2-5 17
CASSETGGDEISAGANVLTF TGTGCCAGCAGCGAAACAGGGGGCGACGAGATCTCGGCTGGGGCCAACGTCCTGACTTTC TRBV7-9 TRBD1 . TRBJ2-6 20
CASSQDTGGSQPQHF TGCGCCAGCAGCCAAGATACCGGAGGAAGTCAGCCCCAGCATTTT TRBV4-1 . . TRBJ1-5 15
CASSHGPSLFF TGTGCCAGCAGTCACGGGCCATCTCTGTTCTTC TRBV27 . . TRBJ2-1 11